A single sample is the source of the 29 T cell receptor beta chains below, sequenced in a study of breast tumors, draining lymph nodes, adjacent tissues. Using its own MiXCR run on the multiplex PCR reads, TCRdb lists one record per CDR3 protein. This sample has about 35,000 distinct CDR3 sequences, with approximately 37% found just once. The sequencing input was breast tumor tissue. The receptors come from a female donor with breast cancer. Some clones in this sample may be carry-over from other donors' samples.

This clonotype has more than one count but fewer than ten. This rearrangement joins TRBV30 to TRBJ2-7; D is unclear. Germline CDR1 reads GTSNPN; CDR2 reads SVGIG (reference sequence). Trimming stripped 2 bases from V and 3 bases from J, with 11 bases between. The CDR3 totals 13 residues. Here the CDR3 DNA reads TGTGCCTGGAGTTCGGCTAGGAGCTACGAGCAGTACTTC. Amino acids: CAWSSARSYEQYF.

V is TRBV6-1 and J is TRBJ2-2; TRBD2 matches 16 bases. The CDR3 sequence is 21 residues long. The ends lost 8 bases at V and 0 bases at J; junction bases unmatched: 15. The germline gives CDR1 MNHNS, CDR2 SASEGT. This CDR3 reads CASQDLGGLAGGPANTGELFF. CDR3 bases: TGTGCCAGCCAGGACCTTGGGGGACTAGCGGGAGGGCCCGCGAACACCGGGGAGCTGTTTTTT.

By sample share, this clonotype is medium-sized. This chain's CDR3 is CASSSGTLQFF. CDR3 DNA: TGTGCCAGCAGCTCCGGGACCCTGCAGTTCTTC. The J gene is TRBJ2-1, the V gene TRBV7-2, with D possibly being TRBD1 or TRBD2 (5 bases each). The germline V and J ends were trimmed by 4 bases and 12 bases, with 10 bases remaining between them. Germline loops: CDR1 SGHTA, CDR2 FQGNSA. There are 11 residues in the CDR3.

V usage is TRBV6-1 and J usage is TRBJ2-1, with D maybe TRBD2 (6 bases). The V gene's germline CDR1 is MNHNS and CDR2 SASEGT. Deletions cut 5 bases from V and 9 bases from J, with 11 bases between. This CDR3 region has 12 residues. The CDR3 sequence is CASSPRGIEQFF. The DNA of the CDR3 is TGTGCCAGCAGTCCTCGGGGGATTGAGCAGTTCTTC.

This clonotype was counted ten times or more. The V gene is TRBV11-3, the J gene TRBJ2-2; 8 nucleotides line up with TRBD2. V gave up 8 bases and J gave up 7 bases; unmatched junction bases: 3. In germline, CDR1 is SGHNT, CDR2 YENEEA. The CDR3 contains 12 residues. The DNA for the CDR3 is TGTGCCAGCCGGGAGGGCGACGGGGAGCTGTTTTTT. Encoded protein: CASREGDGELFF.

This clonotype was observed a single time. V and J are TRBV29-1 and TRBJ1-1; D possibly corresponds to TRBD1 (5 bases). The CDR3 runs to 14 residues. CDR1 and CDR2 from the germline V gene are SQVTM and ANQGSEA. V was pared by 6 bases and J by 0 bases, with 14 bases between. Written as DNA, the CDR3 is TGCAGCGTCCGCGTTCAGGACATGAACACTGAAGCTTTCTTT. It codes for CSVRVQDMNTEAFF.

As for this clonotype: Mismatch with germline at one junction end may stem from a read error. The chain joins TRBV27 to TRBJ2-5; D not resolved. The CDR3 runs 12 residues. Germline V gene data show CDR1 as MNHEY and CDR2 as SMNVEV (reference sequence). As DNA, the CDR3 is TGTGTCAGCAGTCCCAATCAAGAGGCCCAGTACTTC. Protein product: CVSSPNQEAQYF.

The rearrangement uses TRBV11-3 and TRBJ2-3; D is possibly TRBD1 (6 bases). Looked up from germline, CDR1 is SGHNT and CDR2 is YENEEA. The CDR3 has 14 residues. Trimming removed 8 bases from V and 8 bases from J, with 20 bases in between. CDR3: CASSETGLASTQYF. The DNA of the CDR3 is TGTGCCAGCTCCGAGACAGGTCTTGCTTCTACGCAGTATTTT.

This clonotype was counted at least ten times. V gene TRBV7-2 combines with J gene TRBJ1-2; 10 bases fit TRBD1. Trimming removed 5 bases from V and 0 bases from J; junction bases left unmatched: 6. There are 16 residues in the CDR3. Germline V CDR1 and CDR2: SGHTA, FQGNSA. The CDR3 spells CASSPAGTGANYGYTF. The CDR3 nucleotides read TGTGCCAGCAGCCCCGCAGGGACAGGGGCTAACTATGGCTACACCTTC.

Ten or more counts support this clonotype. The V gene is TRBV11-3, the J gene TRBJ1-2; TRBD1 aligns across 10 bases. Germline lookup yields CDR1 SGHNT and CDR2 YENEEA. The CDR3 runs to 14 residues. The V gene end was trimmed by 5 bases and the J gene end by 7 bases; junction bases not matched to a gene: 7. As DNA, the CDR3 is TGTGCCAGCAGCCCCGGGGGACAGGGGCCTGGCTACACCTTC. This translates into CASSPGGQGPGYTF.

This clonotype was picked up many times. The V and J genes are TRBV6-6 and TRBJ1-3; 7 bases are a match to TRBD1. The CDR3 is made up of 16 amino acids. J gave up 1 base and V 5 bases, and 8 bases lay outside the gene matches. Germline-derived CDR1 and CDR2 are MNHNY and SVGAGI (reference sequence). The chain's CDR3 is CASSAAGRGSGNTIYF. CDR3 nucleotides: TGTGCCAGCAGTGCCGCCGGCAGGGGGTCTGGAAACACCATATATTTT.

This clonotype was seen ten or more times. This rearrangement joins TRBV29-1 to TRBJ2-2; D tentatively reads TRBD1 or TRBD2 (6 bases each). The germline gives CDR1 SQVTM, CDR2 ANQGSEA. V dropped 5 bases and J dropped 6 bases, with 16 bases sitting between them. This CDR3 is built from 14 residues. CDR3 DNA sequence: TGCAGCGTTCCACGCGGGAAGGGGGCCGGGGAGCTGTTTTTT. Translated, it gives CSVPRGKGAGELFF.

On this clonotype itself: The junction departs from the called germline gene at one end, perhaps through a read error. The rearrangement links TRBV7-7 to TRBJ2-2; no clear D. The CDR3 length is 12 residues. Germline V gene data show CDR1 as SSHAT and CDR2 as FNYEAQ (reference sequence). The CDR3 here is CASSSNTGELFF. In DNA form, the CDR3 reads TGTGCTAGCAGCTCAAACACCGGGGAGCTGTTTTTT.

In this sample, this clonotype turned up many times. The chain joins TRBV28 to TRBJ2-7; D ambiguous. The CDR3 sequence is 11 residues long. V was pared by 10 bases and J by 4 bases, with 11 bases between. In germline, CDR1 is MDHEN, CDR2 SYDVKM. The DNA of the CDR3 is TGTGCCACTGGGGAAGTATACGAGCAGTACTTC. It is translated as CATGEVYEQYF.

The rearrangement links TRBV4-1 to TRBJ2-5; 14 nucleotides line up with TRBD2. Losses at the gene ends were 0 bases for V and 6 bases for J; bases not matched to a gene: 6. The CDR3 totals 17 residues. The V gene's germline CDR1 is MGHRA and CDR2 YSYEKL. The CDR3 DNA follows: TGCGCCAGCAGCCAAGACCTTCGGACTAGCGGGAGGAAGACCCAGTACTTC. This sequence encodes CASSQDLRTSGRKTQYF.

This clonotype was picked up many times. The V call is TRBV6-5, the J call TRBJ1-2; D gene uncertain. Trimming took 4 bases from V and 0 from J, leaving 15 bases between them. CDR1 MNHEY and CDR2 SVGAGI come from the germline V gene. CDR3 size: 16 residues. CDR3 nucleotide sequence: TGTGCCAGCAGTTCCGGCCGGGGATCAGCTAACTATGGCTACACCTTC. Translated, it gives CASSSGRGSANYGYTF.

This clonotype appeared many times. DNA for the CDR3: TGTGCCAGCAGCTTAGCGGACAACAGGGTCGTAAATTCACCCCTCCACTTT. This encodes CASSLADNRVVNSPLHF. The chain joins TRBV7-6 to TRBJ1-6; D is perhaps TRBD1 (6 bases). Germline CDR1 and CDR2: SGHVS and FNYEAQ. Trimming pared 0 bases from V and 7 bases from J, leaving 16 bases between. This CDR3 region has 17 residues.

The gene calls are TRBV5-1 and TRBJ2-7, with D possibly TRBD2 on 6 matching bases. The germline V gene has CDR1 SGHRS and CDR2 YFSETQ. This CDR3 contains 13 residues. The V end lost 8 bases, the J end lost 8 bases, and 20 bases lay between the germline ends. CDR3 sequence reads: CARIRLAVSKQYF. The CDR3 DNA reads TGCGCCAGGATTAGATTAGCGGTCTCTAAGCAGTACTTC.

This clonotype was counted ten times or more. The chain employs TRBV2 and TRBJ2-7; perhaps D is TRBD1 or TRBD2 (6 bases each). The germline CDR1 and CDR2 sequences are SNHLY and FYNNEI. The ends were cut back, 5 bases at V and 7 bases at J, with 12 bases in the middle. The CDR3 consists of 12 residues. In nucleotides, the CDR3 is TGTGCCAGCAGTCCTACAGGGAGGGAGCAGTACTTC. This encodes CASSPTGREQYF.

This clonotype was observed a handful of times. This chain links TRBV6-7 with TRBJ1-3, with D unresolved. TRBV6-7 is annotated as an ORF whose role is uncertain. Trimming removed 8 bases from V and 1 base from J, with 15 bases in between. The CDR3 runs 15 residues. Here the CDR3 reads CASPQPTYSGNTIYF. CDR3 DNA sequence: TGTGCCAGCCCTCAGCCCACTTATTCTGGAAACACCATATATTTT.

This clonotype was detected many times. The V gene is TRBV11-2, the J gene TRBJ2-7, with 7 bases that match TRBD2. With V trimmed by 2 bases and J by 4 bases, 2 bases remained unmatched. The CDR3 runs to 13 residues. CDR1 and CDR2 from the germline V gene are SGHAT and FQNNGV. The CDR3 here is CASSLTREYEQYF. CDR3 sequence (DNA): TGTGCCAGCAGCTTAACGCGGGAGTACGAGCAGTACTTC.

At least ten counts were recorded for this clonotype. The rearrangement joins TRBV20-1 to TRBJ2-3; TRBD2 might be the D (6 bases). The germline V gene has CDR1 DFQATT and CDR2 SNEGSKA (reference sequence). The germline V and J ends were trimmed by 2 bases and 2 bases, with 11 bases remaining between them. There are 14 residues in the CDR3. The CDR3 nucleotides are TGCAGTGCTAGAATCGGCGGGGACACAGATACGCAGTATTTT. Its protein is CSARIGGDTDTQYF.

This clonotype was detected ten times or more. The chain employs TRBV6-4 and TRBJ2-3; D gene uncertain. The V gene's germline CDR1 is MRHNA and CDR2 SNTAGT. Trimming left V 3 bases short and J 2 bases short, with 9 bases between. CDR3 length equals 14 residues. The CDR3 spells CASSEGRDTDTQYF. For the CDR3, the DNA is TGTGCCAGCAGTGAGGGAAGGGACACAGATACGCAGTATTTT.

This clonotype was detected ten times or more. V gene TRBV4-3 combines with J gene TRBJ2-1; 8 bases agree with TRBD2. V was clipped by 4 bases and J by 12 bases; unmatched bases: 5. The CDR3 is 12 residues long. The germline gives CDR1 LGHNA, CDR2 YSLEER. The CDR3 here is CASSPRRGAQFF. The CDR3 DNA reads as TGCGCCAGCAGCCCCAGGCGGGGGGCGCAGTTCTTC.

Many counts were recorded for this clonotype. This chain connects TRBV5-6 to TRBJ2-2; 9 bases fit TRBD2. The germline CDR1 and CDR2 sequences are SGHDT and YYEEEE. The ends lost 5 bases at V and 0 bases at J; junction bases unmatched: 5. The CDR3 sequence is 16 residues long. The CDR3 DNA reads TGTGCCAGCAGAGCGGGAGGAGTCGCGAACACCGGGGAGCTGTTTTTT. Its protein is CASRAGGVANTGELFF.

This clonotype was seen many times. The chain links TRBV19 to TRBJ1-2; D uncertain. The length of the CDR3 is 14 residues. Germline V gives CDR1 LNHDA, CDR2 SQIVND (reference sequence). The V end was cut by 3 bases, the J end by 4 bases, with 12 bases between. DNA of the CDR3: TGTGCCAGTAGTATCCAGGTGGGTCCCTATGGCTACACCTTC. The encoded protein is CASSIQVGPYGYTF. The variable domain in full, completed from reference TRBV19 and TRBJ1-2, reads DGGITQSPKYLFRKEGQNVTLSCEQNLNHDAMYWYRQDPGQGLRLIYYSQIVNDFQKGDIAEGYSVSREKKESFPLTVTSAQKNPTAFYLCASSIQVGPYGYTFGSGTRLTVV.

This clonotype occurred many times. This chain uses TRBV11-3 with TRBJ2-7; D unresolved. Germline loops: CDR1 SGHNT, CDR2 YENEEA. Trimming pared 0 bases from V and 3 bases from J, leaving 6 bases between. CDR3 length: 13 residues. Here the CDR3 reads CASSLEGSYEQYF. CDR3 DNA sequence: TGTGCCAGCAGCTTAGAAGGTAGCTACGAGCAGTACTTC.

At least ten counts were recorded for this clonotype. The rearrangement links TRBV11-3 to TRBJ2-7; 7 positions match TRBD1. CDR1 SGHNT and CDR2 YENEEA come from the germline V gene. With 5 bases clipped from V and 2 bases from J, the junction kept 18 bases outside the gene matches. The CDR3 is 18 amino acids. CDR3 residues: CASSPQLGQPENTYEQYF. CDR3 DNA sequence: TGTGCCAGCAGCCCCCAGCTGGGACAGCCCGAGAATACCTACGAGCAGTACTTC.

The chain is built from TRBV24-1 and TRBJ2-3, with a weak D call TRBD1 (6 bases). The CDR3 contains 15 residues. CDR1 and CDR2 (germline): KGHDR, SFDVKD. V was shortened by 5 bases and J by 2 bases, with 13 bases between the two germline ends. CDR3 coding DNA: TGTGCCACCAGTGCTTCAGGGGATGTCACAGATACGCAGTATTTT. This gives the protein CATSASGDVTDTQYF.